The clone carrying this T cell receptor beta chain was found a few times. Its target is unknown. The data were taken from a study of cytomegalovirus exposure and HLA in healthy donors. In the study overall: Some 85 million unique TCRs, all from HLA-typed donors, were included in an early release of the data. When 350 to 500 donors were genotyped, about 80% of them were found to fall in the Caucasian-associated ancestry cluster. Notes on the study in general: Most sequenced TCRs were rare (though some public TCRs occurred in many donors).

Primers included in the PCR were 60 Vbeta and 13 Jbeta primers. The method was immunoSEQ multiplex PCR; TCRdb's version includes in-frame clones alone and lacks a portion of them. Among roughly 120,000 clones listed, 79% were seen once. The sequence was obtained from a man in his thirties or forties in good health and CMV-seropositive. The sequenced sample consisted of PBMCs.

The CDR3 nucleotides read TGTGCCACCAGAGGGCGGGAACAGCTGAACACCGGGGAGCTGTTTTTT. Translated, it gives CATRGREQLNTGELFF. The J gene is TRBJ2-2, the V gene TRBV15; weak D call: TRBD2 (6 bases). The CDR3 has 16 amino acids. In germline, CDR1 is LNHNV, CDR2 YYDKDF (reference sequence). V was clipped by 6 bases and J by 1 base, with 15 bases between them.